The clone carrying this T cell receptor beta chain came up many times. The sample comes from a study of Graves' ophthalmopathy and Graves' hyperthyroidism. Study at large: Ahead of any treatment, peripheral blood was obtained at the initial diagnosis.

The TCR beta CDR3 regions underwent amplification from RNA transcripts. First-round RT-PCR employed HTBI primers, with a second-round multiplex PCR after it. TCRdb re-called the multiplex PCR reads with MiXCR, one entry per CDR3 protein. This table has over 500,000 distinct CDR3 sequences, approximately 22% appearing once. The germline V gene has CDR1 SGHRS and CDR2 YFSETQ. Trimming took off 3 bases at V and 7 bases at J, with 13 bases between the two ends. The CDR3 consists of 13 residues. The origin of this receptor is a young woman with stable Graves' hyperthyroidism. Some clones in this sample may be carry-over from other donors' samples. The sequenced material came from peripheral blood. The chain recombines TRBV5-1 with TRBJ1-1; D ambiguous. CDR3 DNA sequence: TGCGCCAGCAGCTCTCGAGAGGGAGGTGAAGCTTTCTTT. This codes for CASSSREGGEAFF.